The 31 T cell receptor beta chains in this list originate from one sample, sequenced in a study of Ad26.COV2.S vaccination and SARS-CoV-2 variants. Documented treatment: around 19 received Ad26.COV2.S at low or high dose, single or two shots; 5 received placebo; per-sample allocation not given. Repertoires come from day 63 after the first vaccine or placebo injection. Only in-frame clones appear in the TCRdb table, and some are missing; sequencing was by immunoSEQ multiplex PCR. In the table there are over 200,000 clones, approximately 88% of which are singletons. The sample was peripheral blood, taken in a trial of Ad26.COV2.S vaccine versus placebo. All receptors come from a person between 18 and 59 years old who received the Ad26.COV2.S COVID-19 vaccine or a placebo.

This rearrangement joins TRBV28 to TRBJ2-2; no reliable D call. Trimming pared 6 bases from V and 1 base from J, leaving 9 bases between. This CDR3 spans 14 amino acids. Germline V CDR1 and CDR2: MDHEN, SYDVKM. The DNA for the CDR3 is TGTGCCAGCAGGGGGAATAAGAACACCGGGGAGCTGTTTTTT. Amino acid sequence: CASRGNKNTGELFF.

CDR3 bases: TGTGCCAGCAGCTCCGGGATTTACTATGGCTACACCTTC. It is translated as CASSSGIYYGYTF. The chain has TRBV7-9 and TRBJ1-2; D is undetermined. The CDR3 sequence is 13 residues long. V was pared by 4 bases and J by 3 bases, with 9 bases between. Germline V lookup: CDR1 SEHNR, CDR2 FQNEAQ (reference sequence).

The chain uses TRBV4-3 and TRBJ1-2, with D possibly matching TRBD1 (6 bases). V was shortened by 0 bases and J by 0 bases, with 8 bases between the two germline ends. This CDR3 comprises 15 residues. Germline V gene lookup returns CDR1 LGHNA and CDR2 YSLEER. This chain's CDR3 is CASSQEAGANYGYTF. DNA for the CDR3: TGCGCCAGCAGCCAAGAAGCAGGGGCTAACTATGGCTACACCTTC.

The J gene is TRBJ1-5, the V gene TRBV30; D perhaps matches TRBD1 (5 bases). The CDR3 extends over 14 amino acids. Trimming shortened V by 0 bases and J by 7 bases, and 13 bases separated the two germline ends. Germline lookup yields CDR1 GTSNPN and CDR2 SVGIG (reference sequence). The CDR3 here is CAWSVLGGRQPQHF. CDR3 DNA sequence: TGTGCCTGGAGTGTACTGGGGGGTAGGCAGCCCCAGCATTTT.

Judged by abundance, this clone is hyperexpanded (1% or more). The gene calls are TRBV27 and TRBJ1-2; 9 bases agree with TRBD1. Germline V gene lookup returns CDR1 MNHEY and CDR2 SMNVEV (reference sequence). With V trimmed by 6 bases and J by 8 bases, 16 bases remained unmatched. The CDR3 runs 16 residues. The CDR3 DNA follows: TGTGCCAGCAGCATACAACCATCAGGACAGGGGAACGGCTACACCTTC. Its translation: CASSIQPSGQGNGYTF.

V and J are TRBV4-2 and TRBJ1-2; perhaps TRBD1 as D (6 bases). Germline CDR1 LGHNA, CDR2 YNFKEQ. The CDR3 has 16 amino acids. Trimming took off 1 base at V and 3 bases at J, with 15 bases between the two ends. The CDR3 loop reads CASSQVGSGEDYGYTF. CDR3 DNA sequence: TGTGCCAGCAGCCAAGTCGGTTCAGGGGAGGACTATGGCTACACCTTC.

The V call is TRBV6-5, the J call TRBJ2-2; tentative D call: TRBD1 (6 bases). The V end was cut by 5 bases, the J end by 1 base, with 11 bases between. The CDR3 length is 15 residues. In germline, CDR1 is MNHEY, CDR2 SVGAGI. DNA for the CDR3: TGTGCCAGCAGTCTCCTGACAGGGAACACCGGGGAGCTGTTTTTT. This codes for CASSLLTGNTGELFF.

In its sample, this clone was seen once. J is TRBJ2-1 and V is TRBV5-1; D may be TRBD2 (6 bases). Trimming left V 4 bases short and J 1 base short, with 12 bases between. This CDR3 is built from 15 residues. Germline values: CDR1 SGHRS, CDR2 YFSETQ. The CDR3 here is CASSLLRESYNEQFF. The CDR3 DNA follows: TGCGCCAGCAGCCTGCTTCGGGAGTCCTACAATGAGCAGTTCTTC.

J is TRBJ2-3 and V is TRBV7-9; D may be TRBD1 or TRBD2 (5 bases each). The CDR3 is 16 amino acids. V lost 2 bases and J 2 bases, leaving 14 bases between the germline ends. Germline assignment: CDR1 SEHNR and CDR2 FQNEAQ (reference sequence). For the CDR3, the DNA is TGTGCCAGCAGCTTACGTCCTCTAGGGACCACAGATACGCAGTATTTT. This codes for CASSLRPLGTTDTQYF.

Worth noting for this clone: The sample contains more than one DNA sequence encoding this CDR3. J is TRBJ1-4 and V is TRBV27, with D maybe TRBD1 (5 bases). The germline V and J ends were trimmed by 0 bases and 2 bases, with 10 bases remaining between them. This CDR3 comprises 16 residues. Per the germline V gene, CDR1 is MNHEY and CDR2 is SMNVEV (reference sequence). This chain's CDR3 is CASSLSRGATNEKLFF. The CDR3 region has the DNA TGTGCCAGCAGTTTATCGAGAGGGGCCACTAATGAAAAACTGTTTTTT.

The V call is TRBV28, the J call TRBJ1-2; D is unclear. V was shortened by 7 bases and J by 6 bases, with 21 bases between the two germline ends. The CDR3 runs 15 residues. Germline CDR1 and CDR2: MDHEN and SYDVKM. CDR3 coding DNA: TGTGCCAGCACCCTGGTGAGGCAGAATGGGGATGGCTACACCTTC. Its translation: CASTLVRQNGDGYTF.

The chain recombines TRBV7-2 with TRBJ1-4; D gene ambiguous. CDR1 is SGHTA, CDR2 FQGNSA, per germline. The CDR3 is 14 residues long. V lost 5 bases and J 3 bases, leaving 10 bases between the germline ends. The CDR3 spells CASSLRRANEKLFF. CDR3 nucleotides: TGTGCCAGCAGCCTCCGAAGGGCTAATGAAAAACTGTTTTTT.

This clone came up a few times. For the CDR3, the DNA is TGTGCCAGCAGCTTAGAGGTTTACGACTCTGGAAACACCATATATTTT. Its protein is CASSLEVYDSGNTIYF. The V call is TRBV7-2, the J call TRBJ1-3; D is unclear. The CDR3 runs 16 residues. V lost 1 base and J lost 0, with 10 bases in between. CDR1 is SGHTA and CDR2 is FQGNSA in the germline V gene. The whole variable domain, remainder taken from reference TRBV7-2 and TRBJ1-3, is GAGVSQSPSNKVTEKGKDVELRCDPISGHTALYWYRQSLGQGLEFLIYFQGNSAPDKSGLPSDRFSAERTGGSVSTLTIQRTQQEDSAVYLCASSLEVYDSGNTIYFGEGSWLTVV.

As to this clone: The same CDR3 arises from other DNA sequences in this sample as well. The CDR3 nucleotides are TGTGCCAGCAGTTACTCGGGGGAATACGAGCAGTACTTC. Encoded protein: CASSYSGEYEQYF. The chain joins TRBV6-5 to TRBJ2-7; D possibly matches TRBD1 or TRBD2 (5 bases each). The germline CDR1 and CDR2 sequences are MNHEY and SVGAGI. The length of the CDR3 is 13 residues. V gave up 0 bases and J gave up 4 bases, with 7 bases separating them.

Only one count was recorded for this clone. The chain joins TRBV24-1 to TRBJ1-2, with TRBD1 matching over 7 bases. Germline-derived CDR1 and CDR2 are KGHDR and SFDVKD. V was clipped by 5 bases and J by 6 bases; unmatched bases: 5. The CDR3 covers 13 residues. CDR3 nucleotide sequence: TGTGCCACCAGTGCAGGGGGACGAGATGGCTACACCTTC. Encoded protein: CATSAGGRDGYTF.

The CDR3 coding sequence is TGTGCCAGTAGTAGGGGAGGCTCTGGAAACACCATATATTTT. Protein: CASSRGGSGNTIYF. The chain employs TRBV19 and TRBJ1-3, with D unresolved. V was shortened by 4 bases and J by 0 bases, with 7 bases between the two germline ends. The CDR3 is 14 residues long. The germline V gene encodes CDR1 LNHDA and CDR2 SQIVND (reference sequence).

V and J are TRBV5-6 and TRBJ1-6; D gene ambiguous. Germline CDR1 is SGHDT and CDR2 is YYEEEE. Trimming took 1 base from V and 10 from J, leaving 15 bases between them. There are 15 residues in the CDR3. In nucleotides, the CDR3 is TGTGCCAGCAGCTTGCAACGGACTTACGGATCACCCCTCCACTTT. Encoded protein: CASSLQRTYGSPLHF.

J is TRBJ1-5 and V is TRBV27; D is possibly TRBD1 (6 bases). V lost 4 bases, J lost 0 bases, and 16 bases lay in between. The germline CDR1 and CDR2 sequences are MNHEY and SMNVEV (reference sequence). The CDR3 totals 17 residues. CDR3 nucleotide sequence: TGTGCCAGCAGTTCTCGCGGGGCAGGGGATAGCAATCAGCCCCAGCATTTT. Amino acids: CASSSRGAGDSNQPQHF.

For the CDR3, the DNA is TGTGCCAGCAGTCGGGCCGCCTTGGAAAAACTGTTTTTT. Translation gives CASSRAALEKLFF. This chain uses TRBV12-3 or TRBV12-4 with TRBJ1-4; no reliable D call. V was pared by 5 bases and J by 8 bases, with 12 bases between. This CDR3 comprises 13 residues.

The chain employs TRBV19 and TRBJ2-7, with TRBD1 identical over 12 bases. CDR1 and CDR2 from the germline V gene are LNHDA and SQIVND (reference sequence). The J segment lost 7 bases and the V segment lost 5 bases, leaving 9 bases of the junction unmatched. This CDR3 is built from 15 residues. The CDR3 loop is CASSARDRGLWEQYF. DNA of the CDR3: TGTGCCAGTAGTGCCCGGGACAGGGGGCTCTGGGAGCAGTACTTC.

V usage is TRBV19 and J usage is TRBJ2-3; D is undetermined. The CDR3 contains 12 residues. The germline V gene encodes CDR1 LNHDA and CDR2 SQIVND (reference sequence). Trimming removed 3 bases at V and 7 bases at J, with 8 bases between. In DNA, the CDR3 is TGTGCCAGTAGTATCGACGCGCATACGCAGTATTTT. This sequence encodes CASSIDAHTQYF. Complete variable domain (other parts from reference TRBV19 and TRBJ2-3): DGGITQSPKYLFRKEGQNVTLSCEQNLNHDAMYWYRQDPGQGLRLIYYSQIVNDFQKGDIAEGYSVSREKKESFPLTVTSAQKNPTAFYLCASSIDAHTQYFGPGTRLTVL.

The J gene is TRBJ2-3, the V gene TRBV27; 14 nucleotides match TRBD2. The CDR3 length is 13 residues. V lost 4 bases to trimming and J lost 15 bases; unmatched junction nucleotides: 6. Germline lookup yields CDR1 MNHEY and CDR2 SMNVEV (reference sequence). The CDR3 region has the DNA TGTGCCAGCAGTTCGGGACTAGCGGGGGCTCCTTATTTT. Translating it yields CASSSGLAGAPYF.

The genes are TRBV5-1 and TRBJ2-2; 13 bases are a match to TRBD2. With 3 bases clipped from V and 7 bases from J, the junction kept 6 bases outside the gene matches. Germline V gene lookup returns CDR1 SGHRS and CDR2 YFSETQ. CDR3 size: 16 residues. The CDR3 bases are TGCGCCAGCAGCTGGGGACTAGCGGGGAGGAACGGGGAGCTGTTTTTT. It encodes CASSWGLAGRNGELFF.

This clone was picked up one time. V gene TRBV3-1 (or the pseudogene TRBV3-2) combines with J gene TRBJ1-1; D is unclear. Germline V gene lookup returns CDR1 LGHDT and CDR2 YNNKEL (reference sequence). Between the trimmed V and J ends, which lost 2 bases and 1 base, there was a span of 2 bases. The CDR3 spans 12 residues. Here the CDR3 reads CASSQKNTEAFF. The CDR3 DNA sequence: TGTGCCAGCAGCCAAAAGAACACTGAAGCTTTCTTT.

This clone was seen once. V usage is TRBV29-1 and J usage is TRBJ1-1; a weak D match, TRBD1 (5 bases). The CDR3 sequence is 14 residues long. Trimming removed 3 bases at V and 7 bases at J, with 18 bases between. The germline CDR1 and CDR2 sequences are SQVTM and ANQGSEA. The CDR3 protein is CSVDRAHGIGEAFF. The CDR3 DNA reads TGCAGCGTTGACAGGGCTCATGGAATTGGTGAAGCTTTCTTT.

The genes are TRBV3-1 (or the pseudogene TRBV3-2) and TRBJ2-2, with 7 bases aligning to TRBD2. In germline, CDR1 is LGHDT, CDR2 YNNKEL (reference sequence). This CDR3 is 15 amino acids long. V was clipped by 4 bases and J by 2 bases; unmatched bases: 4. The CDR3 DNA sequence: TGTGCCAGCAGCCGTAGCGGGTCAAACACCGGGGAGCTGTTTTTT. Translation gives CASSRSGSNTGELFF.

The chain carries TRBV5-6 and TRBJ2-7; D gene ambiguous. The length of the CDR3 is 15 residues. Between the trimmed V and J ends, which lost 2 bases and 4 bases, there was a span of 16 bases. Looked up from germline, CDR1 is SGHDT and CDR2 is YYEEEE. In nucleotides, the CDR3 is TGTGCCAGCAGCTTTATCACACCTCTGAGGTACGAGCAGTACTTC. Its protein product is CASSFITPLRYEQYF.

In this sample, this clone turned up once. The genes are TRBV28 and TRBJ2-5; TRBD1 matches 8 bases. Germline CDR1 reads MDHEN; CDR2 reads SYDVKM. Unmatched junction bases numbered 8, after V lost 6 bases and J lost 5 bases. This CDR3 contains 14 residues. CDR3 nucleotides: TGTGCCAGCAGCCCCCCGCGACAGGGGGAGACCCAGTACTTC. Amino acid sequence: CASSPPRQGETQYF.

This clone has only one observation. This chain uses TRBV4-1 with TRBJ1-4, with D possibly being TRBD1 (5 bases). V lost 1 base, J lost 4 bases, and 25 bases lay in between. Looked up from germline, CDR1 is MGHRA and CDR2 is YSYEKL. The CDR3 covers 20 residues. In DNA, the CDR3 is TGCGCCAGCAGCCAAGTGATGAGCTTATTGGGCAGGGTGGATAATGAAAAACTGTTTTTT. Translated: CASSQVMSLLGRVDNEKLFF.

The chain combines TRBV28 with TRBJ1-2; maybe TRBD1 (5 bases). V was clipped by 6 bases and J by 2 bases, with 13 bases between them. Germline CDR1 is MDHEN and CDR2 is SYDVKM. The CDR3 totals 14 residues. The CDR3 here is CASSRPGGNYGYTF. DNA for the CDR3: TGTGCCAGCAGCCGACCGGGGGGAAACTATGGCTACACCTTC.

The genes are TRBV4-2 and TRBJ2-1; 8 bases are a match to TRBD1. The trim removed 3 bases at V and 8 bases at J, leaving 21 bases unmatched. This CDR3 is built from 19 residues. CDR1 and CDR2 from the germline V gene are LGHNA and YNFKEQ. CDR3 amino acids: CASSHPETGEGGLPDEQFF. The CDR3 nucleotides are TGTGCCAGCAGCCACCCAGAGACAGGGGAAGGGGGCTTACCCGATGAGCAGTTCTTC.